This T cell receptor (beta chain) originates from a study of T-cell memory formation after mild COVID-19. Whole-study results and caveats: CD4+ contracting clones were found mainly in CM and EM, and CD8+ ones in EMRA. Day 37-peaking second-wave clones had unconfirmed SARS-CoV-2 specificity.

Trimming pared 2 bases from V and 13 bases from J, leaving 10 bases between. CDR1 MGHRA and CDR2 YSYEKL come from the germline V gene. The CDR3 has 11 amino acids. MiXCR was run by TCRdb on the 5' RACE reads, yielding one entry per CDR3 protein. The sample holds under 550,000 distinct CDR3 sequences, about 20% seen once. About this clonotype itself: Its antigen is undetermined.

This chain joins TRBV4-1 and TRBJ2-3; D could derive from TRBD1 or TRBD2 (5 bases each). The origin of this receptor is a man aged 18 to 29 who had mild COVID-19 (a few samples of this study predate the infection). Cell type and time point are not known. The sample was PBMCs or a T cell subset sorted from them (not recorded which). The CDR3 is CASSQSGREYF. The CDR3 DNA reads TGCGCCAGCAGCCAAAGCGGCAGGGAGTATTTT.